This entry describes one T cell receptor (beta chain). This clonotype was observed many times. Its antigen is not yet known. Base qualities are not recorded, but no much larger clone differs from it by a single base. The sample is drawn from a study of T cells in Graves' hyperthyroidism and ophthalmopathy (dated by TCRdb to the late 2010s). With respect to the entire study: Peripheral blood samples were taken at the time of initial diagnosis, prior to any treatment. Prospective prediction of ophthalmopathy was tested in an independent validation cohort consisting of roughly 19 hyperthyroidism patients and some 17 patients who later progressed to ophthalmopathy. After sampling, hyperthyroidism patients received methimazole starting at 30 mg daily, and ophthalmopathy patients received high-dose intravenous methylprednisolone. Thyroid tissue and blood T-cell repertoires from six Graves' hyperthyroidism patients were also compared in the study. For training and testing, the 80 to 100 patients in the discovery cohort were randomly divided in a 7:3 ratio. To identify TCR V-J signatures that set the groups apart, the researchers used a discovery cohort of about a hundred patients, made up of about 44 with Graves' ophthalmopathy and 57 with stable Graves' hyperthyroidism. The paper describes TCR Vbeta CDR3 sequencing of some 130 peripheral blood samples, made up of 43 ophthalmopathy patients, 70 to 75 hyperthyroidism patients and 17 progressor patients. The study at large found these results: Blood samples also contained most of the expanded thyroid clonotypes (frequency above 0.001), which suggests that blood repertoires may reflect thyroid immune responses. In validation, the model predicted progression to ophthalmopathy a median of roughly 6.1 months before onset, with approximately 68% sensitivity and almost 75% specificity. No statistical method was used to fix the sample size in advance, and group allocation was not hidden from the investigators. Ophthalmopathy was separated from stable hyperthyroidism by a 13 V-J signature model, with about 88% sensitivity and approximately 84% specificity obtained in cross-validation and 80%/75% obtained in testing.

V is reduced by 0 bases and J by 2 bases, leaving a spacing of 14 bases between them. As encoded in the germline V gene (reference sequence), CDR1 is GTSNPN while CDR2 is SVGIG. The CDR3 spans 15 residues, from the cysteine through the phenylalanine. CDR3 DNA is the only sequence kept; it has 45 bases, read in frame from the first base. A patient counted as having stable Graves' hyperthyroidism if no progression to ophthalmopathy occurred over 18 months of follow-up. Hyperthyroidism patients were aged 18 to 65 years and newly diagnosed, with disease duration of less than 2 months. Exclusion was applied to patients with uncontrolled infections, other autoimmune diseases, pregnancy or lactation. Diagnoses were based on clinical symptoms, serum thyroxine and TRAb, thyroid ultrasound and orbital computed tomography. Ficoll-Paque density gradient centrifugation was used to isolate PBMCs from 8 to 10 ml of fresh peripheral blood. Total RNA was extracted using Trizol reagent, and RNA quality was assessed on an Agilent 2100 Bioanalyzer.

The TCR beta CDR3 regions were amplified from the RNA transcripts. The first round of RT-PCR for the TCR CDR3 was performed with the HTBI primer set and the Qiagen OneStep RT-PCR kit. The libraries were constructed in a second round of multiplex PCR and then size-selected and purified. Sequencing of the libraries was done on an Illumina HiSeq2000 using paired-end 100 bp reads. As for how the authors treated the data: SOAPnuke was used to process the raw data, with reads discarded if the reads contained adapters or uncalled bases, had a mean Phred below 15, or lacked an exact constant-primer or identifier match. High-quality paired reads were merged using COPE v1.2.5, and each unique nucleotide sequence was defined as a clonotype. MiTCR v1.1 was used to align clonotypes to the IMGT TRBV, TRBD and TRBJ reference segments. Analysis was restricted to V-J combinations with a frequency above 0.0001, which covered roughly 99% of repertoires. A TCS score was defined as the ratio of F50 (clonal expansion) to E x V (chaos), with BLOSUM62-based TCRdist applied between CDR3 peptides within each V-J. Welch's t-statistics and random forest reduced roughly 530 V-J features to 13, which were used in a naive Bayes classifier (R e1071). Clones were called with MiXCR by TCRdb after fastp trimmed the public reads at Q25, and only in-frame beta chains were retained. Each entry merges the rows of one CDR3 protein and shows their most common DNA and genes. The V and J calls come from TCRdb's annotation, not from the publication. Across this sample there are approximately 420,000 distinct CDR3 sequences, with roughly 15% seen only once. Clones ranked in the top ten supply around 5.3% of the sample.

The sequence joins TRBV30 to TRBJ2-7; a tentative D match to TRBD2 spans 6 bases. The sequenced sample consisted of blood. The TCR comes from a woman aged 18-29 years with Graves' hyperthyroidism. The bases are TGTGCCTGGAGTGTAAGACTAGACCCGACCTACGAGCAGTACTTC. This is translated as CAWSVRLDPTYEQYF.